This T cell receptor beta chain was identified during a study of T cell responses to AZD1222 COVID-19 vaccine. Study-level background: The analysis combined second doses at about 4 or about 12 weeks. Findings and caveats of the study: Spike-specific TCR breadth and depth were elevated following two AZD1222 doses. With dominance at 160-218 and 743-854, vaccine-associated CD4 TCRs spanned spike. Just six AZD1222 recipients tested seropositive at baseline.

Concerning this clone: Its antigen is unknown.

The repertoire was sequenced with immunoSEQ multiplex PCR; TCRdb's copy has only in-frame clones and lacks some. This sample carries about 96,000 clones, roughly nine tenths of them seen once, and the ten largest clones take approximately 1.5%. Trimming removed 8 bases at V and 0 bases at J, with 10 bases between. Germline CDR1 and CDR2: SEHNR and FQNEAQ (reference sequence). This CDR3 region has 14 residues. This rearrangement joins TRBV7-9 to TRBJ2-2, with D possibly matching TRBD1 (5 bases). The sequenced sample was peripheral blood, obtained on day 0 of AZD1222 vaccination. This clonotype was obtained from an adult in good health. The CDR3 sequence is CASEDTTNTGELFF. Written as DNA, the CDR3 is TGTGCCAGCGAGGACACTACGAACACCGGGGAGCTGTTTTTT.